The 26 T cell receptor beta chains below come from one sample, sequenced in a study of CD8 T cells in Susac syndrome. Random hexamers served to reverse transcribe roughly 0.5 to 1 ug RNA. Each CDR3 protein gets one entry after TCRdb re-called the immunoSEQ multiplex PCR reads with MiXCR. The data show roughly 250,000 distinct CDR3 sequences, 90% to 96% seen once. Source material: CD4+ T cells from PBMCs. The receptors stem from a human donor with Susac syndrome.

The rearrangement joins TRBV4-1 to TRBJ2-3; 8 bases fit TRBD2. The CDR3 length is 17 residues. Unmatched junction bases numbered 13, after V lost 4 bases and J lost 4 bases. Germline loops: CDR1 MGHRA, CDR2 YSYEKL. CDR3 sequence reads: CASSRQGSGRGADTQYF. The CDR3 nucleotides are TGCGCCAGCAGCCGCCAGGGGAGCGGGAGAGGCGCAGATACGCAGTATTTT.

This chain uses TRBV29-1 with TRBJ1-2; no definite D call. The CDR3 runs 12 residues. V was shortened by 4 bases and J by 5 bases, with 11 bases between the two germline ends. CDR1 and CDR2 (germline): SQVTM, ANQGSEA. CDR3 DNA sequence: TGCAGCGTTGTGGATTTATCTTATGGCTACACCTTC. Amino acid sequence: CSVVDLSYGYTF.

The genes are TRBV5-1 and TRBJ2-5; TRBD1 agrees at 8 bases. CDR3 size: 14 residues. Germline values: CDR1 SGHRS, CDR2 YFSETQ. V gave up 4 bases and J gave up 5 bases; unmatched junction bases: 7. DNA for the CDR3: TGCGCCAGCAGCCCAAGGACAGGGATGGAGACCCAGTACTTC. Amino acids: CASSPRTGMETQYF. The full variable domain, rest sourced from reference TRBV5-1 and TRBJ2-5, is KAGVTQTPRYLIKTRGQQVTLSCSPISGHRSVSWYQQTPGQGLQFLFEYFSETQRNKGNFPGRFSGRQFSNSRSEMNVSTLELGDSALYLCASSPRTGMETQYFGPGTRLLVL.

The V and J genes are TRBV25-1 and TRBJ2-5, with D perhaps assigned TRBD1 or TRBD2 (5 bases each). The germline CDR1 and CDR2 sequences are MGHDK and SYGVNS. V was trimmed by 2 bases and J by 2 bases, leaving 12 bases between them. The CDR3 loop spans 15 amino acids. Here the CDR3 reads CASSEEVWGQETQYF. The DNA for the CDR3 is TGTGCCAGCAGTGAAGAGGTTTGGGGGCAAGAGACCCAGTACTTC.

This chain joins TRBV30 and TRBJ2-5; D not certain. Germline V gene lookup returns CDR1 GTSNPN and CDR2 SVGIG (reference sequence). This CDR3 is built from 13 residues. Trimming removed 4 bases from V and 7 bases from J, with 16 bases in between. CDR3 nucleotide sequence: TGTGCCTGGACCACGGACCCCGGCTCGACCCAGTACTTC. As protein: CAWTTDPGSTQYF.

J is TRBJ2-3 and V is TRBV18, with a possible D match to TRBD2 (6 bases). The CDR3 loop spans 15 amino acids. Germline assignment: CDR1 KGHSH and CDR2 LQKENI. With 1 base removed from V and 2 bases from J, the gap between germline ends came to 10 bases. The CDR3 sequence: CASSPLAEVTDTQYF. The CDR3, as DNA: TGTGCCAGCTCACCACTAGCGGAAGTCACAGATACGCAGTATTTT.

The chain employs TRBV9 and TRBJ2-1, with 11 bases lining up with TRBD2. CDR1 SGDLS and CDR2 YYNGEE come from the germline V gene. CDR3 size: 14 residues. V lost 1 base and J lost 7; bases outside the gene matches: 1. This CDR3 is CASSVRTSGNEQFF. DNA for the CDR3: TGTGCCAGCAGCGTACGGACTAGCGGGAATGAGCAGTTCTTC.

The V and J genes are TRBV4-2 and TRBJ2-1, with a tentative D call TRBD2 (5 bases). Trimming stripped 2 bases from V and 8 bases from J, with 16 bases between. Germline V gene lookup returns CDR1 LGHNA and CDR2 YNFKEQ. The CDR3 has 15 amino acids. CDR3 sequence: CASSQSSFVSDEQFF. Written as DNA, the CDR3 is TGTGCCAGCAGCCAATCTAGCTTTGTAAGTGATGAGCAGTTCTTC.

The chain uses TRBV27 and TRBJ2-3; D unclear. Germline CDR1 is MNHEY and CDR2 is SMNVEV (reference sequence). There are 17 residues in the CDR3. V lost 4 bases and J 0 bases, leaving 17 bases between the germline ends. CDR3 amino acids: CASSSIRTGTSTDTQYF. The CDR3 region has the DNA TGTGCCAGCAGTTCCATTAGGACGGGCACTAGCACAGATACGCAGTATTTT.

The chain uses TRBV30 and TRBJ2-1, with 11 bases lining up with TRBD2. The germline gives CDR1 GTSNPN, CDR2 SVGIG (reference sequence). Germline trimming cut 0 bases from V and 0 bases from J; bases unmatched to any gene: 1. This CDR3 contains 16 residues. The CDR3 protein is CAWSVGLAASYNEQFF. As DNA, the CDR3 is TGTGCCTGGAGTGTGGGACTAGCGGCCTCCTACAATGAGCAGTTCTTC. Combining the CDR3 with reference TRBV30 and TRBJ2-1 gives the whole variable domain SQTIHQWPATLVQPVGSPLSLECTVEGTSNPNLYWYRQAAGRGLQLLFYSVGIGQISSEVPQNLSASRPQDRQFILSSKKLLLSDSGFYLCAWSVGLAASYNEQFFGPGTRLTVL.

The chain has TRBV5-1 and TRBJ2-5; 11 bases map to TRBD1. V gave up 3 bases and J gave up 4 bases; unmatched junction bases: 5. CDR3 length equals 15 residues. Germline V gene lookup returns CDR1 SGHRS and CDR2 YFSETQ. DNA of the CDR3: TGCGCCAGCAGCTACCGGACAGGGGGCAGAGAGACCCAGTACTTC. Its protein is CASSYRTGGRETQYF.

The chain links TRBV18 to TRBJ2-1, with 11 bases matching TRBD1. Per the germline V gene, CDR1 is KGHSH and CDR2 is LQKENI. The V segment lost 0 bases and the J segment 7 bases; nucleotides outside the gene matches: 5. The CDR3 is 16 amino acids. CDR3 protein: CASSPPGTGGKNEQFF. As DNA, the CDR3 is TGTGCCAGCTCACCACCAGGGACAGGGGGAAAAAATGAGCAGTTCTTC.

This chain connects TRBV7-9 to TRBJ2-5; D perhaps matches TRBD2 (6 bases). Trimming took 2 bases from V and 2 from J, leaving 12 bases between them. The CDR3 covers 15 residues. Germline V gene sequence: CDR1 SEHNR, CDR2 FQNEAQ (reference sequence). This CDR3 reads CASSLPGLTQETQYF. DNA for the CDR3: TGTGCCAGCAGCTTACCGGGACTTACACAAGAGACCCAGTACTTC.

The DNA for the CDR3 is TGTGCCAGTAGTCCGATAAATGAAAAACTGTTTTTT. It specifies CASSPINEKLFF. The chain joins TRBV19 to TRBJ1-4; D remains unclear. The V gene's germline CDR1 is LNHDA and CDR2 SQIVND (reference sequence). V was shortened by 5 bases and J by 5 bases, with 6 bases between the two germline ends. This CDR3 contains 12 residues.

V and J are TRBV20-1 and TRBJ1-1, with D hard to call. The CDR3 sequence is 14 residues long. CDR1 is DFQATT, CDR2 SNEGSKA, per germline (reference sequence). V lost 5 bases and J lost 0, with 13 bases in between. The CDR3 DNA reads TGCAGTGCTCATCCGGCAGGAATGAACACTGAAGCTTTCTTT. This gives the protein CSAHPAGMNTEAFF.

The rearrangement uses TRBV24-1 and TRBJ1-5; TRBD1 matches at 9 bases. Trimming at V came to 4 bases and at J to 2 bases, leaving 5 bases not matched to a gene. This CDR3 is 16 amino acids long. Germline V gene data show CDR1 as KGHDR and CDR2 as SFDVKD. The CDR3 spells CATSDPGQGGNQPQHF. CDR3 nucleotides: TGTGCCACCAGTGACCCGGGACAGGGCGGCAATCAGCCCCAGCATTTT.

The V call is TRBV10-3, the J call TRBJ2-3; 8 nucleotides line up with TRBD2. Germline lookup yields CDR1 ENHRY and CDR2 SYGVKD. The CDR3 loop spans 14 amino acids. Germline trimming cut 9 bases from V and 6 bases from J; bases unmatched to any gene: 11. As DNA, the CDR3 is TGTGCCATATCCGGGACTAGGGACTCTGATACGCAGTATTTT. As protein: CAISGTRDSDTQYF.

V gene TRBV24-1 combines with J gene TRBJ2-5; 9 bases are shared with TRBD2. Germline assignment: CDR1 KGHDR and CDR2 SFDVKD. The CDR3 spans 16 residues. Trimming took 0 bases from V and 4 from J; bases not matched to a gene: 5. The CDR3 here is CATSDLAGGPTETQYF. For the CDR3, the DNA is TGTGCCACCAGTGATTTGGCGGGAGGGCCCACAGAGACCCAGTACTTC.

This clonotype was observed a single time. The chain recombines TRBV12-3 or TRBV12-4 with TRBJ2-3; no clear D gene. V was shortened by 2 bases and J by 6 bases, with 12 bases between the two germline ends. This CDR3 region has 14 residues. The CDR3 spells CASSLQHPTDTQYF. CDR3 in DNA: TGTGCCAGCAGTTTACAGCATCCCACGGATACGCAGTATTTT.

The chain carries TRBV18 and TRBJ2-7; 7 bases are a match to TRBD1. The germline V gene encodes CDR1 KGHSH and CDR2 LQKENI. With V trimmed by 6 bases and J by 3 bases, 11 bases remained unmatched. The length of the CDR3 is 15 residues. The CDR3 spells CASSSLGGPDYEQYF. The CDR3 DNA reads TGTGCCAGCTCGAGTTTAGGGGGCCCCGACTACGAGCAGTACTTC.

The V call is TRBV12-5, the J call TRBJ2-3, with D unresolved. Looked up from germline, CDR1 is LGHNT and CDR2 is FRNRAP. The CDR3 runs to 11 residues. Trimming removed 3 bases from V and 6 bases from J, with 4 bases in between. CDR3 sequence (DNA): TGTGCTAGTGGTTTAGGCGATACGCAGTATTTT. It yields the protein CASGLGDTQYF.

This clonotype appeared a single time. The CDR3 sequence is CASSSRTSGRSYNEQFF. CDR3 DNA sequence: TGTGCCAGCAGTTCCCGGACTAGCGGGCGGAGTTACAATGAGCAGTTCTTC. The V and J genes are TRBV28 and TRBJ2-1; TRBD2 matches 11 bases. The CDR3 is made up of 17 amino acids. The ends lost 4 bases at V and 4 bases at J; junction bases unmatched: 9. Germline values: CDR1 MDHEN, CDR2 SYDVKM. The whole variable domain, filled in from reference TRBV28 and TRBJ2-1, reads DVKVTQSSRYLVKRTGEKVFLECVQDMDHENMFWYRQDPGLGLRLIYFSYDVKMKEKGDIPEGYSVSREKKERFSLILESASTNQTSMYLCASSSRTSGRSYNEQFFGPGTRLTVL.

The DNA of the CDR3 is TGTGCCTGGAGTGTACGCTCCTACGAGCAGTACTTC. Its protein product is CAWSVRSYEQYF. The chain is built from TRBV30 and TRBJ2-7; D is ambiguous. Germline-derived CDR1 and CDR2 are GTSNPN and SVGIG (reference sequence). The CDR3 consists of 12 residues. The ends were cut back, 0 bases at V and 0 bases at J, with 3 bases in the middle.

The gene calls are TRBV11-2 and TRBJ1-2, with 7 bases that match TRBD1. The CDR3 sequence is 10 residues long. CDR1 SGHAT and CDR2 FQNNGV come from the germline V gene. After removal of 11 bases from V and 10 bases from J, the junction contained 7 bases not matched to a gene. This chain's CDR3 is CADRVQIYTF. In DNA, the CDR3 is TGTGCCGACAGGGTACAAATCTACACCTTC.

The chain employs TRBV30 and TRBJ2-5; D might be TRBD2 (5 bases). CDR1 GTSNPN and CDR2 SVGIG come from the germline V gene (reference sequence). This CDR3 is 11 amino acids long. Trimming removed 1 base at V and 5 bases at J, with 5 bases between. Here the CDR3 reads CAWSGRETQYF. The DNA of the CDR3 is TGTGCCTGGAGTGGGAGGGAGACCCAGTACTTC.

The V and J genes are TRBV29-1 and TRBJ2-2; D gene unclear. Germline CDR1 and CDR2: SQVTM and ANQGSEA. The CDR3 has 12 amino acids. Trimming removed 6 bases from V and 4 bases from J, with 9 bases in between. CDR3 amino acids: CSVGRPTGELFF. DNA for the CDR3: TGCAGCGTCGGACGCCCCACCGGGGAGCTGTTTTTT.